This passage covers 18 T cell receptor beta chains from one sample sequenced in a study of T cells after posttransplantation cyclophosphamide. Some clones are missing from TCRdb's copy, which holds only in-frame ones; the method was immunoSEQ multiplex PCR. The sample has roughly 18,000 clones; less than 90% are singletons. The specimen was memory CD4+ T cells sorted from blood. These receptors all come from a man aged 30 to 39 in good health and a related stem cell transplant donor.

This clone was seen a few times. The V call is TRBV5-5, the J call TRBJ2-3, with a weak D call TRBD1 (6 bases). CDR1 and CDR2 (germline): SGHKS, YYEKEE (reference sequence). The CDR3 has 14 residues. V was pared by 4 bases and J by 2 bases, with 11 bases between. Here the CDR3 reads CASSTRGATDTQYF. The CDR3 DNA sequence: TGTGCCAGCAGCACCAGGGGAGCCACAGATACGCAGTATTTT.

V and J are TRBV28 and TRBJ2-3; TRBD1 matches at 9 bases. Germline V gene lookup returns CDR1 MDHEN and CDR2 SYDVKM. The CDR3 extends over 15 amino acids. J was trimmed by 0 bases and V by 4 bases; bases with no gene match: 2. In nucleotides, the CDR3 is TGTGCCAGCAGTTCGGGACAGGGAAGCACAGATACGCAGTATTTT. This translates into CASSSGQGSTDTQYF.

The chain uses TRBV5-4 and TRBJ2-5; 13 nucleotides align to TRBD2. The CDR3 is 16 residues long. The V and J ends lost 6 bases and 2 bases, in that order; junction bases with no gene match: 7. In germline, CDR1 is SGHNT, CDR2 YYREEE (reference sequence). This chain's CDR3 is CASTRPTSGGQETQYF. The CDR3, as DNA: TGTGCCAGCACCCGTCCGACTAGCGGGGGGCAAGAGACCCAGTACTTC.

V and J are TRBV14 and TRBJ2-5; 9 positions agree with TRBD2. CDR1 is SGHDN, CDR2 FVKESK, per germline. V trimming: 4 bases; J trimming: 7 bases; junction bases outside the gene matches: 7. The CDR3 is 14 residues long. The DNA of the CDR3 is TGTGCCAGCAGCCGGACTAGCGAAAAGGGGACCCAGTACTTC. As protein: CASSRTSEKGTQYF.

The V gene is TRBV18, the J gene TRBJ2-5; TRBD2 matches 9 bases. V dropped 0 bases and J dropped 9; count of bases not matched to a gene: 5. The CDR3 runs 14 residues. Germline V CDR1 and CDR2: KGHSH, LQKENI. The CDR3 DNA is TGTGCCAGCTCACCACCTACCCAGCGGGGGGCCCAGTACTTC. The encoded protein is CASSPPTQRGAQYF.

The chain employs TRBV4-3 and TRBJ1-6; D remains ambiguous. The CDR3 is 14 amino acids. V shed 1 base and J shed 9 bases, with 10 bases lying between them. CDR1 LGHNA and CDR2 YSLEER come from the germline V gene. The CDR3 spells CASSQGFEGSPLHF. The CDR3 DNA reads TGCGCCAGCAGCCAAGGATTTGAGGGTTCACCCCTCCACTTT.

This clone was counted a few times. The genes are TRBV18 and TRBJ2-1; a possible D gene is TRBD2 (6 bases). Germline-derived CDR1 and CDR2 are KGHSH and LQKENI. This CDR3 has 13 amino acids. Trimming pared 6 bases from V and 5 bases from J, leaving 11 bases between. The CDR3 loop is CASSRERDNEQFF. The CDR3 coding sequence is TGTGCCAGCTCCCGGGAGCGGGACAATGAGCAGTTCTTC.

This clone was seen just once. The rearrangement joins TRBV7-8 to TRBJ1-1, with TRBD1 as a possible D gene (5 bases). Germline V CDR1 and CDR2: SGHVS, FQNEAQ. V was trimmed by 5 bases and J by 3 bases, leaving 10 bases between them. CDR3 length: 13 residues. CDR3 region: CASSQGRDTEAFF. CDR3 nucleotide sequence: TGTGCCAGCAGCCAAGGCAGGGACACTGAAGCTTTCTTT.

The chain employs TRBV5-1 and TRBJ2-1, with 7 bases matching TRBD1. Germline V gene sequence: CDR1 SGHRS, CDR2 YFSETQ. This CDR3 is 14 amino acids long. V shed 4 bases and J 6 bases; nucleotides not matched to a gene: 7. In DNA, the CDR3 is TGCGCCAGCAGCCCCAGACAGGGAGTCAATGAGCAGTTCTTC. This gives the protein CASSPRQGVNEQFF.

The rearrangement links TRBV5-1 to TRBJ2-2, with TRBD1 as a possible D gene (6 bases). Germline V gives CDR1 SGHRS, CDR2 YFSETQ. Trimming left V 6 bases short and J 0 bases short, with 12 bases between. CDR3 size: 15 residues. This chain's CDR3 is CASNPSGANTGELFF. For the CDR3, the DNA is TGCGCCAGCAACCCATCAGGGGCGAACACCGGGGAGCTGTTTTTT.

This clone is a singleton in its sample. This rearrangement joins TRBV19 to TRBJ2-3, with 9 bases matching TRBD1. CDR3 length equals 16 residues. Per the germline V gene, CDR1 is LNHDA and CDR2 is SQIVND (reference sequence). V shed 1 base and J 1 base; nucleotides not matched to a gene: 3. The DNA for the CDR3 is TGTGCCAGTAGTATAGGGACAGGGGAGGGCACAGATACGCAGTATTTT. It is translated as CASSIGTGEGTDTQYF.

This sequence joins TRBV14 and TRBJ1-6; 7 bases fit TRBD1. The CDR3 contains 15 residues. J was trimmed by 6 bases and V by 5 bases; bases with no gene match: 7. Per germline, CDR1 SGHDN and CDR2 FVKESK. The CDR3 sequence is CASSRQGRSNSPLHF. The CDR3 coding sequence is TGTGCCAGCAGCAGACAGGGACGGTCTAATTCACCCCTCCACTTT.

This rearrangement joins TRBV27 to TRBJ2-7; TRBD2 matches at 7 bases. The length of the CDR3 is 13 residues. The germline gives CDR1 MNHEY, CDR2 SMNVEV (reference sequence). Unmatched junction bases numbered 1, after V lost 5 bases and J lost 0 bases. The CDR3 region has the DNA TGTGCCAGCAGTCGGACTAGCTCCTACGAGCAGTACTTC. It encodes CASSRTSSYEQYF.

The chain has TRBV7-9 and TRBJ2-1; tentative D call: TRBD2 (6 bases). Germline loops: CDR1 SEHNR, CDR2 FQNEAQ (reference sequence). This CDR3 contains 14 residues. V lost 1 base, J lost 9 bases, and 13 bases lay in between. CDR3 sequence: CASSLGDWRGEQFF. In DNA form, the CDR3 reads TGTGCCAGCAGCTTAGGGGACTGGCGGGGTGAGCAGTTCTTC.

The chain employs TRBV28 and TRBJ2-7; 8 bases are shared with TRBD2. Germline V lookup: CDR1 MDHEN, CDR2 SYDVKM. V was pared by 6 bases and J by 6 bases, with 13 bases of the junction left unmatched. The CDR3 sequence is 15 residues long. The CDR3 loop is CASRESGRGGGEQYF. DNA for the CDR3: TGTGCCAGCAGGGAATCCGGGAGGGGGGGCGGCGAGCAGTACTTC.

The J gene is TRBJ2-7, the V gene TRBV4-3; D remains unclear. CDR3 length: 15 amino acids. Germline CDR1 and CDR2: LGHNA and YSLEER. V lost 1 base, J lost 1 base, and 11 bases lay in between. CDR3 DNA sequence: TGCGCCAGCAGCCAAGGCCTTACGGGTTCCTACGAGCAGTACTTC. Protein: CASSQGLTGSYEQYF.

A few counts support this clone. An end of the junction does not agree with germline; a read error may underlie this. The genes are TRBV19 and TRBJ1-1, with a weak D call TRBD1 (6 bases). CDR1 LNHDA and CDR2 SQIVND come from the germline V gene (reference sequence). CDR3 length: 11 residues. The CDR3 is CASSNRTERLF. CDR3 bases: TGTGCCAGTAGTAATCGGACAGAGAGGCTTTTT.

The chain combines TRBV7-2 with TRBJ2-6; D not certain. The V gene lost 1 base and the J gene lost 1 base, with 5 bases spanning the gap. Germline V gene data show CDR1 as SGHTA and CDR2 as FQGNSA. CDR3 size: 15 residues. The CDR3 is CASSLVKSGANVLTF. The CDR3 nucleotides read TGTGCCAGCAGCTTAGTTAAATCTGGGGCCAACGTCCTGACTTTC.